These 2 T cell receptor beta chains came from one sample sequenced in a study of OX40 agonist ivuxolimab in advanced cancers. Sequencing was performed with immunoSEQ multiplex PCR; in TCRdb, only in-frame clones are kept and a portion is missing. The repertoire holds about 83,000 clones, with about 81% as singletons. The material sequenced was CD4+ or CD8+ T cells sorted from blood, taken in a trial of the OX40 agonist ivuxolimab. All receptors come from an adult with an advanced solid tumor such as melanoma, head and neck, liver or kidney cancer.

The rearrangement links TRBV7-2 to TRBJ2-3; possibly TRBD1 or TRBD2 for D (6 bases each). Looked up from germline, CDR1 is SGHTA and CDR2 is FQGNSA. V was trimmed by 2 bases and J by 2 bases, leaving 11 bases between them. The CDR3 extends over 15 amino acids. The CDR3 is CASSLMGGHTDTQYF. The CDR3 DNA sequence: TGTGCCAGCAGCTTAATGGGGGGACACACAGATACGCAGTATTTT.

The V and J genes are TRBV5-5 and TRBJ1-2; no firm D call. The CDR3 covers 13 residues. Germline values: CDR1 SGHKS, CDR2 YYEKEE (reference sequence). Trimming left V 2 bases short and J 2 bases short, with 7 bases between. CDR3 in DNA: TGTGCCAGCAGCTTATCGGTCAACTATGGCTACACCTTC. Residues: CASSLSVNYGYTF.